A selection of T cell receptor beta chains follows, all from one sample in a study of T-cell memory formation after mild COVID-19. TCRdb passed the 5' RACE reads through MiXCR, listing each CDR3 protein once. The top ten clones hold around an eighth of a sample with fewer than 500,000 distinct CDR3 sequences, around a quarter of them seen once. Sequencing was performed on PBMCs or a T cell subset sorted from them (not recorded which). The receptor source for this set is an adult woman who had mild COVID-19 (a few samples of this study predate the infection). Cell type and time point are not known. CDR3s include the opening cysteine and the closing phenylalanine or tryptophan. Fields, in order: D gene, J gene, clone size, V gene, CDR3 protein, CDR3 DNA. D genes are given only for firm matches. Not every row has a clone size; where given, it reads once, few, many or a size class.

>NA|TRBJ2-6|few|TRBV10-3
CAISEFGANVLTF
TGTGCCATCAGTGAGTTTGGGGCCAACGTCCTGACTTTC
>TRBD1|TRBJ1-2|few|TRBV5-1
CASSPAGQAYGYTF
TGCGCCAGCAGCCCCGCTGGACAGGCATATGGCTACACCTTC
>TRBD1|TRBJ2-2|NA|TRBV29-1
CSVLTGGNTGELFF
TGCAGCGTTCTGACAGGGGGAAACACCGGGGAGCTGTTTTTT
>TRBD1|TRBJ1-5|few|TRBV29-1
CSVGGTGNQPQHF
TGCAGCGTTGGCGGGACAGGAAACCAGCCCCAGCATTTT
>NA|TRBJ2-7|NA|TRBV19
CASSMSGWDMYEQYF
TGTGCCAGTAGTATGTCGGGTTGGGATATGTACGAGCAGTACTTC
>TRBD1|TRBJ1-2|few|TRBV4-2
CASSPGQGETGGYTF
TGTGCCAGCAGCCCAGGACAGGGTGAAACGGGCGGCTACACCTTC
>NA|TRBJ2-7|few|TRBV6-6
CASSYSNPYEQYF
TGTGCCAGCAGTTACTCGAACCCCTACGAGCAGTACTTC
>NA|TRBJ2-7|NA|TRBV3-1
CASSPGLGRSSYEQYF
TGTGCCAGCAGCCCGGGACTCGGCCGTAGCTCCTACGAGCAGTACTTC
>NA|TRBJ2-7|NA|TRBV7-2
CASSLAQGPNYEQYF
TGTGCCAGCAGCTTAGCCCAGGGACCAAACTACGAGCAGTACTTC
>NA|TRBJ2-3|NA|TRBV7-9
CASSLVGSETDTQYF
TGTGCCAGCAGCTTAGTCGGTAGCGAGACAGATACGCAGTATTTT
>NA|TRBJ1-6|NA|TRBV20-1
CSARDPRGSLSPLHF
TGCAGTGCTAGAGACCCCAGGGGTAGTTTGTCACCCCTCCACTTT
>NA|TRBJ2-3|NA|TRBV5-5
CASTAVGDTQYF
TGTGCCAGCACAGCTGTGGGGGATACGCAGTATTTT
>TRBD2|TRBJ2-1|NA|TRBV7-3
CASSLRGLRNEQFF
TGTGCCAGCAGCTTACGGGGACTACGCAATGAGCAGTTCTTC
>NA|TRBJ2-3|NA|TRBV12-3/TRBV12-4
CASSLGGLSDTQYF
TGTGCCAGCAGTTTAGGGGGACTTTCAGATACGCAGTATTTT
>NA|TRBJ2-5|many|TRBV10-3
CAISEAETQYF
TGTGCCATCAGTGAGGCAGAGACCCAGTACTTC
>NA|TRBJ1-2|NA|TRBV7-9
CASSLAGQEDTF
TGTGCCAGCAGCTTAGCGGGGCAGGAGGATACCTTC
>TRBD2|TRBJ2-5|NA|TRBV6-1
CASGGVYRGTQYF
TGTGCCAGCGGGGGGGTCTACCGTGGGACCCAGTACTTC
>NA|TRBJ2-4|NA|TRBV29-1
CSVLSSANIQYF
TGCAGCGTTCTGTCCTCGGCGAACATTCAGTACTTC
>TRBD2|TRBJ2-1|NA|TRBV29-1
CSTLPGLASRDEQFF
TGCAGCACTCTCCCGGGACTAGCTTCGAGAGATGAGCAGTTCTTC
>NA|TRBJ2-3|NA|TRBV7-2
CASSLGGPKTDTQYF
TGTGCCAGCAGCTTAGGGGGACCTAAGACAGATACGCAGTATTTT
>NA|TRBJ1-1|few|TRBV5-6
CASSRQDAEAFF
TGTGCCAGCAGTCGACAGGACGCTGAAGCTTTCTTT
>TRBD2|TRBJ2-2|NA|TRBV7-9
CASSSLGSGTTNTGELFF
TGTGCCAGCAGCTCGCTAGGTAGCGGGACCACGAACACCGGGGAGCTGTTTTTT
>NA|TRBJ2-5|few|TRBV13
CASSPGARAGETQYF
TGTGCCAGCAGCCCAGGGGCCAGGGCTGGAGAGACCCAGTACTTC